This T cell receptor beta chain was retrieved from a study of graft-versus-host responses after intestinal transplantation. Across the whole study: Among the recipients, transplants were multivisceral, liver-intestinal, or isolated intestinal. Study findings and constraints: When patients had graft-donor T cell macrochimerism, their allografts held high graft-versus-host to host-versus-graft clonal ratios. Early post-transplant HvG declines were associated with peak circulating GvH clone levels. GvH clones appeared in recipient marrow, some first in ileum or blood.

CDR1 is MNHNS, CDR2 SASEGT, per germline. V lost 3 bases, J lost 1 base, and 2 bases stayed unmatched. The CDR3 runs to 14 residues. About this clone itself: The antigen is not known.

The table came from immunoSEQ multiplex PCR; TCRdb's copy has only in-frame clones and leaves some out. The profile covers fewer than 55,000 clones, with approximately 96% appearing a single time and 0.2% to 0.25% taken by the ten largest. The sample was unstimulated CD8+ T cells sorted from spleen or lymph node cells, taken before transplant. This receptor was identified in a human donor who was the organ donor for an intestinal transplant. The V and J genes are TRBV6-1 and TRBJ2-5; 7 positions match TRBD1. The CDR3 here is CASSDGTAQETQYF. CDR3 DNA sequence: TGTGCCAGCAGTGACGGGACAGCCCAAGAGACCCAGTACTTC.